This T cell receptor (beta chain) comes out of a study of T cell responses to AZD1222 COVID-19 vaccine (dated by TCRdb to about 2021). About the investigation overall: AZD1222 recipients given second doses at about 4 weeks or at about 12 weeks were pooled, since spike-specific TCR depth and breadth were not found to differ between the two schedules. A total of 230 to 250 trial participants underwent TCR sequencing, of whom 200 to 220 received two doses of AZD1222 and about 25 received two doses of the MenACWY control vaccine. Trial participants were enrolled by age into subgroups of 18-55, 56-69 and 70-plus years, and about 150, 27 and 61 TCR-sequenced participants, respectively, were included in these subgroups.

Looking up the germline V gene yields CDR1 SGHDT and CDR2 YYEEEE. V lost 2 bases and J lost 6 bases; the stretch between them is 15 bases long. The CDR3 covers 15 residues, taking in both the cysteine and the phenylalanine. Of all the DNA, just the CDR3 is kept, 45 bases in frame from base 1. Study-wide conclusions, independent of this receptor: Participants were mostly white British and included more females than males, and it was suggested by the authors that clonal diversity may have been underestimated. In the small 56-69-year group, the increase in depth fell short of significance, most likely because of low power. Spike-specific TCR breadth and depth rose significantly after two AZD1222 doses compared with day 0 and with MenACWY recipients. Epitopes outside the regions mutated in the B.1.351 and B.1.1.7 variants were reportedly recognized by nearly half of the unique spike-specific TCRs. Conclusions about previously exposed vaccinees are limited, since just five or six AZD1222 recipients were seropositive for SARS-CoV-2 at baseline. Because no day 14 peak-response samples were available, repertoires were characterized only after the peak T cell response. CD4 TCRs associated with the vaccine covered the entire spike protein, and the dominant responses were in regions 160-218 and 743-854.

Details on this clone: Its specific antigen is unknown. No quality values exist for individual bases; no much larger clone is one base distant.

The sample's time point, from its label and the paper: baseline before first vaccination. Vaccinee samples came from UK trials COV001 and COV002, including a single-blind randomized controlled phase 2/3 trial of AZD1222 (ChAdOx1 nCoV-19) in healthy adults. For TCRbeta chain sequencing, PBMC samples from trial participants were taken at day 0 and at day 28 after the second dose. The CDR3 regions of human TCRbeta chains were analyzed by immunosequencing. In the paper's pipeline: TCRs in the repertoires were compared against a reference library of SARS-CoV-2-specific TCRs that had been generated with the MIRA antigen-specificity platform. Breadth was defined as the fraction of unique TCRs that were SARS-CoV-2-associated, and depth was defined as the fraction of total T cells that were SARS-CoV-2-associated. Using the MIRA data, every spike-specific TCR was mapped to the spike region that the TCR reacted to and assigned to either a CD4 or a CD8 class. Log10-transformed breadth and depth values were compared by one-way ANOVA with Sidak's multiple comparisons tests. Not all clones reach the TCRdb copy of this immuneACCESS table, which keeps in-frame sequences only. Checked studies attribute under half of the gap to unresolved V genes and leave the rest unexplained. V, J and clone size are those of that table, while D and trimming were read from the DNA. A total of around 95,000 clones appear in this sample, approximately 87% of them only once. The ten largest clones represent around a sixth of the sample.

This TCR derives from an adult in good health. The sample consisted of peripheral blood, taken on day 0 of AZD1222 vaccination. Recombination connected TRBV5-6 to TRBJ1-5; no D segment can be confidently identified. The DNA sequence is TGTGCCAGCAGCTTAACTGGCCCCCATGTTCAGCCCCAGCATTTT. This sequence encodes CASSLTGPHVQPQHF.